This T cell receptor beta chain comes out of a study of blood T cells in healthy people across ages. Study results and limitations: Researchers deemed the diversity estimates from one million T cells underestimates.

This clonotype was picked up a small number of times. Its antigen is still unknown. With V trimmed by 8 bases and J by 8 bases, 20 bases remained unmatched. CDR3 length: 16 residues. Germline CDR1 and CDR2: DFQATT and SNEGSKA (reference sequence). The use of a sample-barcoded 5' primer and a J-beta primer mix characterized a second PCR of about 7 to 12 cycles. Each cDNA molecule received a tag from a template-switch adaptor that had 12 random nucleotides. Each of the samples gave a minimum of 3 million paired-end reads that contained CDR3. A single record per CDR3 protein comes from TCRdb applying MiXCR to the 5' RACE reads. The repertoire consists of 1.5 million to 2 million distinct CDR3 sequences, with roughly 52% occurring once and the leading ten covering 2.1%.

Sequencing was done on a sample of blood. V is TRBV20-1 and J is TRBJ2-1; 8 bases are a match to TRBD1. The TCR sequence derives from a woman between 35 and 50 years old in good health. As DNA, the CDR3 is TGCAGTACGAGACACACCCGGGTAGCAGGGGGCGATGAGCAGTTCTTC. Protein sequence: CSTRHTRVAGGDEQFF.